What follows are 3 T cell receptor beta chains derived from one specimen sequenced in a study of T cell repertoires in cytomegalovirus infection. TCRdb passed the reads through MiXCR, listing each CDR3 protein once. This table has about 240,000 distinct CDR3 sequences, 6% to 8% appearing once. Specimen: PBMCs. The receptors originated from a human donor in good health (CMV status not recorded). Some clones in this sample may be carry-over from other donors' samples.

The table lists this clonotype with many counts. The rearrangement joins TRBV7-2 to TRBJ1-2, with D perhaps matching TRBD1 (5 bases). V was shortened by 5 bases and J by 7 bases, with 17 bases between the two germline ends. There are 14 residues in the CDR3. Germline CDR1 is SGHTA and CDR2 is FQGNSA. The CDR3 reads CASSETRVRGGYTF. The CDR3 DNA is TGTGCCAGCAGCGAGACCAGGGTGAGGGGTGGCTACACCTTC.

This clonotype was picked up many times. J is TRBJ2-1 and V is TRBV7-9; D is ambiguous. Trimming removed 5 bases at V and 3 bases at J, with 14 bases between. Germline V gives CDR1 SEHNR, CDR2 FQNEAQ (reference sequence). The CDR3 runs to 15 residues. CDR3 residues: CASSHTGGSYNEQFF. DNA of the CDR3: TGTGCCAGCAGCCACACCGGTGGAAGCTACAATGAGCAGTTCTTC.

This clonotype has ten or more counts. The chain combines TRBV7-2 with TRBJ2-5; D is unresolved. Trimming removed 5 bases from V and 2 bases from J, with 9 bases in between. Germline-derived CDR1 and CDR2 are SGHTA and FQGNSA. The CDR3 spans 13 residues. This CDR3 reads CASSVLWQETQYF. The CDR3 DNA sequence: TGTGCCAGCAGCGTACTATGGCAAGAGACCCAGTACTTC.